These 32 T cell receptor beta chains came from one sample sequenced in a study of cytomegalovirus exposure and HLA in healthy donors. Amplification used 60 Vbeta primers and 13 Jbeta primers. Libraries were prepared by immunoSEQ multiplex PCR; TCRdb keeps only in-frame clonotypes and omits some of them. This table has 120,000 or so clones, over 70% appearing once. The sequencing sample was made of PBMCs. These receptors were obtained from a woman aged 45-65 years in good health and CMV-seropositive.

This clone showed up just once. The chain links TRBV29-1 to TRBJ2-5, with 8 positions matching TRBD2. The length of the CDR3 is 13 residues. V lost 6 bases to trimming and J lost 2 bases; unmatched junction nucleotides: 5. Germline CDR1 and CDR2: SQVTM and ANQGSEA. The CDR3 sequence is CSVKRGTQETQYF. The CDR3 DNA follows: TGCAGCGTGAAGCGGGGGACTCAAGAGACCCAGTACTTC.

The chain employs TRBV19 and TRBJ1-2; 10 bases fit TRBD1. The germline V gene encodes CDR1 LNHDA and CDR2 SQIVND (reference sequence). This CDR3 comprises 15 residues. The V segment lost 3 bases and the J segment 8 bases; nucleotides outside the gene matches: 9. CDR3 residues: CASSIPGQGTEGYTF. The CDR3 DNA reads TGTGCCAGTAGTATCCCGGGACAGGGGACGGAAGGCTACACCTTC.

This chain uses TRBV15 with TRBJ2-7; possibly TRBD1 for D (5 bases). Trimming stripped 3 bases from V and 2 bases from J, with 17 bases between. The CDR3 sequence is 16 residues long. Germline-derived CDR1 and CDR2 are LNHNV and YYDKDF (reference sequence). CDR3 bases: TGTGCCACCAGCAGTCCCGACAGCCTGCACACCTACGAGCAGTACTTC. This codes for CATSSPDSLHTYEQYF.

The rearrangement joins TRBV7-9 to TRBJ2-5; 9 nucleotides line up with TRBD1. CDR1 and CDR2 from the germline V gene are SEHNR and FQNEAQ (reference sequence). V was clipped by 4 bases and J by 2 bases; unmatched bases: 11. The CDR3 loop spans 17 amino acids. CDR3 nucleotides: TGTGCCAGCAGCTCTGAGAACAGGGGGCGATGGCAAGAGACCCAGTACTTC. As protein: CASSSENRGRWQETQYF.

The rearrangement links TRBV7-2 to TRBJ2-1; 8 nucleotides match TRBD2. Germline CDR1 reads SGHTA; CDR2 reads FQGNSA. This CDR3 region has 15 residues. The ends lost 1 base at V and 6 bases at J; junction bases unmatched: 5. As DNA, the CDR3 is TGTGCCAGCAGCTTAGGCCCGGGAGGGCGCAATGAGCAGTTCTTC. Protein: CASSLGPGGRNEQFF.

The chain recombines TRBV7-2 with TRBJ1-5; TRBD1 matches 8 bases. This CDR3 contains 15 residues. V was pared by 6 bases and J by 7 bases, with 11 bases of the junction left unmatched. The germline gives CDR1 SGHTA, CDR2 FQGNSA. CDR3 DNA sequence: TGTGCCAGCAGTTTTGGGACAGGCCTTGGACAGCCCCAGCATTTT. The encoded protein is CASSFGTGLGQPQHF.

This rearrangement joins TRBV9 to TRBJ1-4; 7 nucleotides match TRBD1. Germline-derived CDR1 and CDR2 are SGDLS and YYNGEE. Trimming at V came to 3 bases and at J to 3 bases, leaving 2 bases not matched to a gene. CDR3 length: 14 residues. The CDR3 DNA reads as TGTGCCAGCAGCGCCGGGACAGCTAATGAAAAACTGTTTTTT. Amino acid sequence: CASSAGTANEKLFF.

This clone was detected a few times. The chain combines TRBV7-3 with TRBJ1-5; D unresolved. Germline V gives CDR1 SGHTA, CDR2 FQGTGA. With 1 base removed from V and 10 bases from J, the gap between germline ends came to 11 bases. The CDR3 has 13 residues. The chain's CDR3 is CASSLNNEGPQHF. The DNA for the CDR3 is TGTGCCAGCAGCTTAAATAATGAGGGCCCCCAGCATTTT.

This chain connects TRBV7-9 to TRBJ2-3; 7 nucleotides agree with TRBD1. The V and J ends lost 2 bases and 6 bases, in that order; junction bases with no gene match: 2. The CDR3 spans 13 residues. Germline V lookup: CDR1 SEHNR, CDR2 FQNEAQ (reference sequence). The CDR3 nucleotides are TGTGCCAGCAGCTTAATAGGGGGCGATACGCAGTATTTT. This translates into CASSLIGGDTQYF.

In this sample, this clone turned up a few times. The chain joins TRBV4-1 to TRBJ2-7; D is undetermined. The length of the CDR3 is 16 residues. V shed 0 bases and J shed 0 bases, with 12 bases lying between them. Germline V gene data show CDR1 as MGHRA and CDR2 as YSYEKL. The DNA of the CDR3 is TGCGCCAGCAGCCAAGAGGTCTTTCCGAGCTCCTACGAGCAGTACTTC. The encoded protein is CASSQEVFPSSYEQYF.

The rearrangement joins TRBV18 to TRBJ2-7, with 7 bases that match TRBD2. The CDR3 is 14 residues long. The J segment lost 6 bases and the V segment lost 5 bases, leaving 10 bases of the junction unmatched. Looked up from germline, CDR1 is KGHSH and CDR2 is LQKENI. CDR3 sequence: CASSGGESYGEQYF. The CDR3 region has the DNA TGTGCCAGCTCAGGGGGGGAGTCATACGGCGAGCAGTACTTC.

The V gene is TRBV5-8, the J gene TRBJ1-1; a possible D gene is TRBD1 (5 bases). V was shortened by 1 base and J by 9 bases, with 16 bases between the two germline ends. The CDR3 runs to 14 residues. CDR1 is SGHTS and CDR2 is YDEGEE in the germline V gene. CDR3 DNA sequence: TGTGCCAGCAGCTTGTTCAGGGTTCGGGCCCAAGCTTTCTTT. Its translation: CASSLFRVRAQAFF.

In this sample, this clone turned up a few times. This sequence joins TRBV5-6 and TRBJ1-3, with D possibly being TRBD1 (5 bases). V was trimmed by 2 bases and J by 8 bases, leaving 14 bases between them. Germline values: CDR1 SGHDT, CDR2 YYEEEE. This CDR3 has 14 residues. The chain's CDR3 is CASSLTSLGHTIYF. The CDR3 region has the DNA TGTGCCAGCAGCTTAACATCCCTGGGGCACACCATATATTTT.

This clone appeared a single time. J is TRBJ1-3 and V is TRBV9; maybe TRBD2 (5 bases). The J call may be incorrect, as the DNA end agrees better with TRBJ2-2. This CDR3 is 14 amino acids long. Germline CDR1 and CDR2: SGDLS and YYNGEE. The CDR3 spells CASSEPGGTGELFF. Written as DNA, the CDR3 is TGTGCCAGCAGCGAACCCGGAGGCACCGGGGAGCTGTTTTTT.

This clone has just a few counts. This rearrangement joins TRBV27 to TRBJ1-5, with D possibly TRBD1 on 5 matching bases. Germline values: CDR1 MNHEY, CDR2 SMNVEV (reference sequence). Trimming took 5 bases from V and 1 from J, leaving 12 bases between them. CDR3 length equals 15 residues. In nucleotides, the CDR3 is TGTGCCAGCAGTGCCCGCGGGGGGAGCAATCAGCCCCAGCATTTT. Its protein product is CASSARGGSNQPQHF.

The V and J genes are TRBV9 and TRBJ2-1, with TRBD2 matching over 7 bases. The germline V gene encodes CDR1 SGDLS and CDR2 YYNGEE. The CDR3 has 14 amino acids. J gave up 2 bases and V 3 bases, and 2 bases lay outside the gene matches. The CDR3 nucleotides are TGTGCCAGCAGCGGTACTAGCGCCTACAATGAGCAGTTCTTC. Protein sequence: CASSGTSAYNEQFF.

This clone was detected a few times. The V and J genes are TRBV11-2 and TRBJ2-1; 8 bases fit TRBD2. V was pared by 3 bases and J by 0 bases, with 7 bases of the junction left unmatched. The CDR3 runs to 17 residues. Germline CDR1 is SGHAT and CDR2 is FQNNGV. The CDR3 DNA follows: TGTGCCAGCAGCTTGTCGGGCGGGAGGAGCTCCTACAATGAGCAGTTCTTC. Protein: CASSLSGGRSSYNEQFF.

The rearrangement uses TRBV4-3 and TRBJ1-6; TRBD1 matches at 8 bases. The junction had 9 bases not matched to a gene; V was cut back by 1 base and J by 7 bases. CDR3 length equals 17 residues. Germline-derived CDR1 and CDR2 are LGHNA and YSLEER. CDR3 sequence reads: CASSQGPLGQGNSPLHF. The CDR3 DNA reads TGCGCCAGCAGCCAAGGGCCCCTAGGACAGGGCAATTCACCCCTCCACTTT.

This clone was seen only a few times. V and J are TRBV6-1 and TRBJ2-7; 15 bases line up with TRBD2. The V and J ends lost 3 bases and 0 bases, in that order; junction bases with no gene match: 9. The CDR3 covers 19 residues. CDR1 and CDR2 from the germline V gene are MNHNS and SASEGT. The CDR3 loop reads CASSDEGGLAGGTSYEQYF. The CDR3 DNA reads as TGTGCCAGCAGTGATGAGGGGGGACTAGCGGGAGGTACCTCCTACGAGCAGTACTTC.

The chain has TRBV4-1 and TRBJ2-5, with D tentatively TRBD2 (5 bases). Germline assignment: CDR1 MGHRA and CDR2 YSYEKL. The CDR3 runs 15 residues. V dropped 1 base and J dropped 8 bases, with 17 bases sitting between them. The CDR3 region is CASSQGETTRNTQYF. The CDR3 DNA reads TGCGCCAGCAGCCAAGGGGAGACGACACGAAACACCCAGTACTTC.

This clone was found once. CDR3 DNA sequence: TGTGCCAGCAGCACGGGACAGGGTAACGCAGTCGGCGAGACCCAGTACTTC. As protein: CASSTGQGNAVGETQYF. The chain combines TRBV5-4 with TRBJ2-5; 9 bases are shared with TRBD1. Germline V gives CDR1 SGHNT, CDR2 YYREEE (reference sequence). This CDR3 is built from 17 residues. V shed 4 bases, J shed 5 bases, and the junction held 15 bases outside the gene matches. Variable domain in full (rest from reference TRBV5-4 and TRBJ2-5): ETGVTQSPTHLIKTRGQQVTLRCSSQSGHNTVSWYQQALGQGPQFIFQYYREEENGRGNFPPRFSGLQFPNYSSELNVNALELDDSALYLCASSTGQGNAVGETQYFGPGTRLLVL.

This chain uses TRBV4-3 with TRBJ2-7; 10 positions match TRBD1. CDR1 and CDR2 (germline): LGHNA, YSLEER. CDR3 length equals 15 residues. The J segment lost 3 bases and the V segment lost 3 bases, leaving 5 bases of the junction unmatched. The CDR3 DNA is TGCGCCAGCAGCCACCACGGACAGGGGGTCTACGAGCAGTACTTC. Its translation: CASSHHGQGVYEQYF.

The CDR3 sequence is CASSQAHYPYEQYF. The DNA for the CDR3 is TGCGCCAGCAGCCAAGCTCACTATCCCTACGAGCAGTACTTC. The chain carries TRBV4-1 and TRBJ2-7; D gene ambiguous. With 1 base removed from V and 2 bases from J, the gap between germline ends came to 9 bases. This CDR3 is 14 amino acids long. Per germline, CDR1 MGHRA and CDR2 YSYEKL.

About this clone: This specimen includes other DNA sequences encoding the same CDR3. The chain carries TRBV5-4 and TRBJ1-2; D might be TRBD1 (5 bases). Trimming left V 4 bases short and J 2 bases short, with 9 bases between. The germline V gene encodes CDR1 SGHNT and CDR2 YYREEE (reference sequence). CDR3 size: 13 residues. The chain's CDR3 is CASSPDRNYGYTF. DNA for the CDR3: TGTGCCAGCAGCCCTGACAGAAACTATGGCTACACCTTC.

The gene calls are TRBV15 and TRBJ2-2; D might be TRBD1 (6 bases). Germline V lookup: CDR1 LNHNV, CDR2 YYDKDF (reference sequence). V was trimmed by 8 bases and J by 5 bases, leaving 18 bases between them. The CDR3 has 15 amino acids. CDR3 nucleotides: TGTGCCACCCACTCCGGGACACACCAAACCGGGGAGCTGTTTTTT. This sequence encodes CATHSGTHQTGELFF.

This clone showed up just a few times. This rearrangement joins TRBV19 to TRBJ2-1; 9 bases line up with TRBD1. This CDR3 is 15 amino acids long. Germline trimming cut 1 base from V and 7 bases from J; bases unmatched to any gene: 5. The germline CDR1 and CDR2 sequences are LNHDA and SQIVND (reference sequence). As DNA, the CDR3 is TGTGCCAGTAGTATAGGTGGGACAGGGAGAAATGAGCAGTTCTTC. Translated: CASSIGGTGRNEQFF.

This chain uses TRBV4-1 with TRBJ2-7; 7 positions agree with TRBD1. The V and J ends lost 0 bases and 5 bases, in that order; junction bases with no gene match: 7. Germline-derived CDR1 and CDR2 are MGHRA and YSYEKL. The CDR3 is 15 amino acids. This chain's CDR3 is CASSQEDRWGDEQYF. CDR3 sequence (DNA): TGCGCCAGCAGCCAAGAGGACAGGTGGGGCGACGAGCAGTACTTC.

This clone is a singleton in its sample. This chain uses TRBV7-9 with TRBJ1-2; 9 nucleotides match TRBD1. CDR1 and CDR2 (germline): SEHNR, FQNEAQ (reference sequence). The CDR3 sequence is 16 residues long. The V segment lost 5 bases and the J segment 4 bases; nucleotides outside the gene matches: 11. In DNA, the CDR3 is TGTGCCAGCAGCGTAGGATCAGGGACAGGGACCTATGGCTACACCTTC. It translates to CASSVGSGTGTYGYTF.

The V and J genes are TRBV6-6 and TRBJ1-2, with 10 bases matching TRBD1. The CDR3 has 14 residues. Germline assignment: CDR1 MNHNY and CDR2 SVGAGI (reference sequence). V trimming: 2 bases; J trimming: 4 bases; junction bases outside the gene matches: 1. The CDR3 is CASSYGTGAYGYTF. The CDR3 DNA is TGTGCCAGCAGTTACGGGACAGGGGCCTATGGCTACACCTTC.

The chain has TRBV6-1 and TRBJ1-1, with 7 bases that match TRBD1. Germline trimming cut 4 bases from V and 6 bases from J; bases unmatched to any gene: 5. The CDR3 spans 13 residues. CDR1 and CDR2 (germline): MNHNS, SASEGT. The CDR3 sequence is CASSAQGFAEAFF. CDR3 DNA: TGTGCCAGCAGTGCACAGGGGTTCGCTGAAGCTTTCTTT.

In its sample, this clone was seen a few times. The rearrangement joins TRBV14 to TRBJ2-7, with D unclear. Germline V CDR1 and CDR2: SGHDN, FVKESK. With 2 bases removed from V and 2 bases from J, the gap between germline ends came to 7 bases. There are 13 residues in the CDR3. The CDR3 reads CASSQQVPYEQYF. The DNA of the CDR3 is TGTGCCAGCAGCCAACAGGTTCCCTACGAGCAGTACTTC.

V usage is TRBV5-4 and J usage is TRBJ1-2; 10 bases line up with TRBD1. The J segment lost 7 bases and the V segment lost 0 bases, leaving 6 bases of the junction unmatched. CDR3 length equals 15 residues. The germline CDR1 and CDR2 sequences are SGHNT and YYREEE (reference sequence). This CDR3 is CASSLAGQGIGGYTF. DNA for the CDR3: TGTGCCAGCAGCTTGGCGGGACAGGGGATTGGTGGCTACACCTTC.